Shown below are 9 T cell receptor beta chains from a single sample sequenced in a study of T cell responses to AZD1222 COVID-19 vaccine. Only in-frame clones appear in the TCRdb table, and some are missing; sequencing was by immunoSEQ multiplex PCR. This sample carries over 100,000 clones, approximately 91% of them seen once, and the ten largest clones take 2.4%. The sample was peripheral blood, taken on day 0 of AZD1222 vaccination. The receptors derive from an adult in good health.

This clone has a single count. V and J are TRBV30 and TRBJ1-2; unclear D gene. The CDR3 is made up of 13 amino acids. Germline V lookup: CDR1 GTSNPN, CDR2 SVGIG (reference sequence). V lost 7 bases and J lost 4, with 16 bases in between. Here the CDR3 reads CASPMRGVYGYTF. The CDR3 DNA follows: TGTGCCTCCCCCATGCGGGGAGTCTATGGCTACACCTTC.

The chain has TRBV5-4 and TRBJ1-2; the match to TRBD1 covers 7 bases. V shed 3 bases, J shed 1 base, and the junction held 3 bases outside the gene matches. Germline V gene lookup returns CDR1 SGHNT and CDR2 YYREEE (reference sequence). The CDR3 runs to 14 residues. CDR3 amino acids: CASSWGDSNYGYTF. The CDR3 nucleotides are TGTGCCAGCAGCTGGGGGGACAGTAACTATGGCTACACCTTC.

This clone has just a few counts. This chain links TRBV10-2 with TRBJ2-1, with 10 bases that match TRBD2. The CDR3 covers 15 residues. With V trimmed by 4 bases and J by 10 bases, 10 bases remained unmatched. CDR1 is WSHSY and CDR2 is SAAADI in the germline V gene. The chain's CDR3 is CASSASTSGVWEQFF. The CDR3 nucleotides read TGCGCCAGCAGTGCTAGCACTAGCGGGGTTTGGGAGCAGTTCTTC.

J is TRBJ1-2 and V is TRBV5-6; possibly TRBD1 for D (6 bases). Trimming left V 2 bases short and J 4 bases short, with 15 bases between. Germline assignment: CDR1 SGHDT and CDR2 YYEEEE. The CDR3 has 15 amino acids. CDR3 region: CASSLGQGSLYGYTF. The CDR3 region has the DNA TGTGCCAGCAGCTTAGGCCAGGGGAGTCTCTATGGCTACACCTTC.

The chain couples TRBV5-4 to TRBJ1-4; tentatively, D is TRBD1 (5 bases). V dropped 0 bases and J dropped 3 bases, with 9 bases sitting between them. Germline CDR1 SGHNT, CDR2 YYREEE (reference sequence). This CDR3 is 15 amino acids long. Here the CDR3 reads CASSLDQGSNEKLFF. DNA for the CDR3: TGTGCCAGCAGCTTGGACCAGGGCTCTAATGAAAAACTGTTTTTT. The whole variable domain, remainder taken from reference TRBV5-4 and TRBJ1-4, is ETGVTQSPTHLIKTRGQQVTLRCSSQSGHNTVSWYQQALGQGPQFIFQYYREEENGRGNFPPRFSGLQFPNYSSELNVNALELDDSALYLCASSLDQGSNEKLFFGSGTQLSVL.

This clone was seen only once. V and J are TRBV7-8 and TRBJ1-2; D gene unclear. This CDR3 has 17 amino acids. CDR1 and CDR2 (germline): SGHVS, FQNEAQ. Trimming left V 2 bases short and J 4 bases short, with 20 bases between. In DNA, the CDR3 is TGTGCCAGCAGCTTACCTCCCTGGGAGGGTAAAGGCTATGGCTACACCTTC. Translated: CASSLPPWEGKGYGYTF.

The V gene is TRBV28, the J gene TRBJ2-2; D is undetermined. V lost 5 bases and J 8 bases, leaving 6 bases between the germline ends. The germline CDR1 and CDR2 sequences are MDHEN and SYDVKM. CDR3 length: 11 amino acids. The CDR3 bases are TGTGCCAGCAGTCTCACGGGGGAGCTGTTTTTT. Its translation is CASSLTGELFF.

This clone has only one observation. The gene calls are TRBV9 and TRBJ2-1; D is unresolved. The CDR3 length is 11 residues. Germline V gene lookup returns CDR1 SGDLS and CDR2 YYNGEE. V gave up 2 bases and J gave up 7 bases, with 4 bases separating them. CDR3 loop: CASSVKNEQFF. The DNA of the CDR3 is TGTGCCAGCAGCGTCAAAAATGAGCAGTTCTTC. Looking up the rest from reference TRBV9 and TRBJ2-1 gives the full variable domain: DSGVTQTPKHLITATGQRVTLRCSPRSGDLSVYWYQQSLDQGLQFLIQYYNGEERAKGNILERFSAQQFPDLHSELNLSSLELGDSALYFCASSVKNEQFFGPGTRLTVL.

Many counts were recorded for this clone. This chain links TRBV6-6 with TRBJ2-7; TRBD2 matches 13 bases. From germline, CDR1 is MNHNY and CDR2 SVGAGI (reference sequence). Unmatched junction bases numbered 5, after V lost 2 bases and J lost 4 bases. The CDR3 length is 16 residues. CDR3 in amino acids: CASSYPGTSGMYEQYF. The CDR3 DNA is TGTGCCAGCAGTTACCCCGGGACTAGCGGGATGTACGAGCAGTACTTC.